This T cell receptor (beta chain) was observed in a study of blood T cell repertoires in COVID-19. Overall study: T cells, B-cell-depleted T cells, or PBMCs provided the cDNA or gDNA that served as material.

Germline lookup yields CDR1 SGHRS and CDR2 YFSETQ. V was clipped by 0 bases and J by 1 base, with 7 bases between them. The CDR3 extends over 14 amino acids. This clone has just a few counts. Sequenced by immunoSEQ multiplex PCR; TCRdb stores in-frame clones only, minus some. Of roughly 52,000 clones listed, around nine tenths are singletons. This sequence originates from a man aged 60 to 69 with active COVID-19. V usage is TRBV5-1 and J usage is TRBJ1-2; weak D call: TRBD1 (5 bases). The sample consisted of peripheral blood. The CDR3 is CASSLAGLNYGYTF. The CDR3 nucleotides read TGCGCCAGCAGCTTGGCAGGGCTTAACTATGGCTACACCTTC.